Listed here are 4 T cell receptor beta chains from one sample, sequenced in a study of CD4+ T cells in melanoma. Measured with immunoSEQ multiplex PCR; TCRdb has only the in-frame clones, and not every one. The sample table sets out approximately 78 clones. The sequencing input was cells sorted by PD-1 expression. The origin of the receptors is a human donor with melanoma.

The genes are TRBV4-1 and TRBJ1-5; possibly TRBD1 for D (6 bases). The CDR3 extends over 14 amino acids. Trimming cost V 5 bases and J 4 bases, with 12 bases left between them. Germline V lookup: CDR1 MGHRA, CDR2 YSYEKL. The CDR3 DNA is TGCGCCAGCAGCGATACAGGGAGAAATCAGCCCCAGCATTTT. The encoded protein is CASSDTGRNQPQHF.

This clone rates as large. J is TRBJ1-1 and V is TRBV11-2; D is unresolved. This CDR3 region has 13 residues. V was cut by 5 bases and J by 1 base, with 8 bases left in between. CDR1 and CDR2 (germline): SGHAT, FQNNGV. The CDR3 region is CASSRDRNTEAFF. As DNA, the CDR3 is TGTGCCAGCAGCCGCGACCGGAACACTGAAGCTTTCTTT. The whole variable domain, remainder taken from reference TRBV11-2 and TRBJ1-1, is EAGVAQSPRYKIIEKRQSVAFWCNPISGHATLYWYQQILGQGPKLLIQFQNNGVVDDSQLPKDRFSAERLKGVDSTLKIQPAKLEDSAVYLCASSRDRNTEAFFGQGTRLTVV.

J is TRBJ2-5 and V is TRBV27; D uncertain. The V gene lost 5 bases and the J gene lost 5 bases, with 18 bases spanning the gap. The CDR3 consists of 15 residues. From germline, CDR1 is MNHEY and CDR2 SMNVEV (reference sequence). The CDR3 loop reads CASSRAGSIFETQYF. CDR3 nucleotide sequence: TGTGCCAGCAGTCGAGCAGGATCTATTTTTGAGACCCAGTACTTC.

The J gene is TRBJ2-7, the V gene TRBV30; D might be TRBD2 (6 bases). V was pared by 2 bases and J by 6 bases, with 14 bases between. The CDR3 spans 13 residues. The germline V gene has CDR1 GTSNPN and CDR2 SVGIG (reference sequence). DNA for the CDR3: TGTGCCTGGAGTCCGGGTACGGGGGTCGAGCAGTACTTC. This translates into CAWSPGTGVEQYF.